A single sample gave rise to the 31 T cell receptor beta chains below, sequenced in a study of T cell repertoires in cytomegalovirus infection. In TCRdb, the reads were re-called with MiXCR into one record per CDR3 protein. The data hold roughly 230,000 distinct CDR3 sequences, with around 6.4% observed a single time. The sequencing input was PBMCs. These receptors all stem from a human donor in good health (CMV status not recorded). Some clones in this sample may be carry-over from other donors' samples.

Here the CDR3 reads CASSQEGQEENYGYTF. For the CDR3, the DNA is TGCGCCAGCAGCCAAGAGGGACAGGAAGAAAACTATGGCTACACCTTC. The V and J genes are TRBV4-3 and TRBJ1-2; 8 bases match TRBD1. Germline trimming cut 0 bases from V and 2 bases from J; bases unmatched to any gene: 5. The CDR3 is 16 residues long. Germline-derived CDR1 and CDR2 are LGHNA and YSLEER.

In this sample, this clonotype turned up many times. The V and J genes are TRBV5-1 and TRBJ1-6; possibly TRBD1 for D (5 bases). The CDR3 is 15 residues long. Germline V gives CDR1 SGHRS, CDR2 YFSETQ. Between the trimmed V and J ends, which lost 4 bases and 7 bases, there was a span of 15 bases. The CDR3 DNA reads as TGCGCCAGCAGCCGGGGGGGACCTCAGAATTCACCCCTCCACTTT. Amino acids: CASSRGGPQNSPLHF.

This clonotype came up many times. This sequence joins TRBV7-9 and TRBJ2-1, with D perhaps given as TRBD1 or TRBD2 (5 bases each). The CDR3 covers 12 residues. V lost 3 bases and J 9 bases, leaving 9 bases between the germline ends. Germline CDR1 reads SEHNR; CDR2 reads FQNEAQ (reference sequence). The CDR3 bases are TGTGCCAGCAGCTTTGGGACGGGTGAGCAGTTCTTC. Translation gives CASSFGTGEQFF.

This clonotype was seen many times. The rearrangement joins TRBV7-9 to TRBJ2-1; a possible D gene is TRBD2 (5 bases). There are 12 residues in the CDR3. V lost 3 bases and J lost 11, with 11 bases in between. The V gene's germline CDR1 is SEHNR and CDR2 FQNEAQ (reference sequence). CDR3 nucleotides: TGTGCCAGCAGCTTTCAGGACTTGAAGCAGTTCTTC. Amino acid sequence: CASSFQDLKQFF. Drawing the rest from reference TRBV7-9 and TRBJ2-1, the complete variable domain is DTGVSQNPRHKITKRGQNVTFRCDPISEHNRLYWYRQTLGQGPEFLTYFQNEAQLEKSRLLSDRFSAERPKGSFSTLEIQRTEQGDSAMYLCASSFQDLKQFFGPGTRLTVL.

This clonotype has a handful of counts. The V call is TRBV29-1, the J call TRBJ2-3, with 7 positions matching TRBD1. CDR3 length: 14 amino acids. Germline-derived CDR1 and CDR2 are SQVTM and ANQGSEA. Germline trimming cut 7 bases from V and 3 bases from J; bases unmatched to any gene: 10. CDR3 nucleotide sequence: TGCAGCGGTCGACAGGGATTGGGGACAGATACGCAGTATTTT. This gives the protein CSGRQGLGTDTQYF.

This clonotype was counted at least ten times. The chain carries TRBV20-1 and TRBJ2-7; 8 bases line up with TRBD1. J lost 5 bases, V lost 5 bases, and 8 bases had no gene match. Germline-derived CDR1 and CDR2 are DFQATT and SNEGSKA (reference sequence). This CDR3 has 13 amino acids. The CDR3 sequence is CSARRTGSHEQYF. The CDR3 nucleotides read TGCAGTGCTCGGAGGACAGGGTCCCACGAGCAGTACTTC.

The chain links TRBV5-4 to TRBJ2-1, with TRBD2 identical over 13 bases. Germline V gene data show CDR1 as SGHNT and CDR2 as YYREEE (reference sequence). The length of the CDR3 is 14 residues. V lost 6 bases, J lost 5 bases, and 2 bases stayed unmatched. The CDR3 DNA is TGTGCCAGCATAGGGACTAGCGGGAACAATGAGCAGTTCTTC. Its translation: CASIGTSGNNEQFF. Full variable domain (rest looked up from reference TRBV5-4 and TRBJ2-1): ETGVTQSPTHLIKTRGQQVTLRCSSQSGHNTVSWYQQALGQGPQFIFQYYREEENGRGNFPPRFSGLQFPNYSSELNVNALELDDSALYLCASIGTSGNNEQFFGPGTRLTVL.

This clonotype showed up many times. The chain is built from TRBV4-1 and TRBJ1-1, with D uncertain. Trimming removed 3 bases at V and 0 bases at J, with 11 bases between. This CDR3 has 15 residues. CDR1 is MGHRA, CDR2 YSYEKL, per germline. The CDR3 coding sequence is TGCGCCAGCAGCCATGCCTCGAGTTTGAACACTGAAGCTTTCTTT. The encoded protein is CASSHASSLNTEAFF.

This clonotype was detected ten times or more. The CDR3 sequence: CASSPNAGINEQYF. The CDR3 DNA reads TGCGCCAGCAGCCCGAACGCAGGGATAAACGAGCAGTACTTC. This sequence joins TRBV5-1 and TRBJ2-7; D might be TRBD1 (5 bases). V lost 4 bases, J lost 5 bases, and 16 bases lay in between. The CDR3 length is 14 residues. In germline, CDR1 is SGHRS, CDR2 YFSETQ.

This clonotype occurred many times. The V call is TRBV6-2 or TRBV6-3, the J call TRBJ2-3, with D maybe TRBD2 (6 bases). The CDR3 has 15 amino acids. V was shortened by 4 bases and J by 1 base, with 12 bases between the two germline ends. Germline CDR1 and CDR2: MNHEY and SVGEGT. Written as DNA, the CDR3 is TGTGCCAGCAGTTCGACGGGAGTACGCACAGATACGCAGTATTTT. Translated, it gives CASSSTGVRTDTQYF.

As concerns this clonotype: This may arise from a read error, as a much more abundant clone is one base away. The chain links TRBV7-9 to TRBJ1-1; no clear D. Per germline, CDR1 SEHNR and CDR2 FQNEAQ (reference sequence). CDR3 length: 13 amino acids. V was cut by 7 bases and J by 7 bases, with 16 bases left in between. The CDR3 region has the DNA TGTGCCAGCAACCCGACGGACGGAAATGAAGCTTTCTTT. Its protein product is CASNPTDGNEAFF.

This clonotype occurred many times. The genes are TRBV29-1 and TRBJ2-3, with 9 bases matching TRBD2. V dropped 0 bases and J dropped 4; count of bases not matched to a gene: 11. This CDR3 spans 17 amino acids. Germline V gene sequence: CDR1 SQVTM, CDR2 ANQGSEA. The CDR3 DNA sequence: TGCAGCGTTGAAGAAACCCTAGCGGGGATCAGGGCAGATACGCAGTATTTT. Translation gives CSVEETLAGIRADTQYF.

This clonotype was recorded many times. The J gene is TRBJ1-5, the V gene TRBV23-1; TRBD1 aligns across 8 bases. TRBV23-1 is an open reading frame whose function is uncertain. Trimming cost V 8 bases and J 3 bases; bases outside gene matches: 21. CDR3 length: 19 amino acids. Here the CDR3 reads CASFRASRDRRPYNQPQHF. The CDR3 region has the DNA TGCGCCAGCTTTAGGGCCTCCCGGGACAGGCGGCCCTACAATCAGCCCCAGCATTTT.

This clonotype was counted many times. The chain joins TRBV14 to TRBJ2-1; tentatively, D is TRBD1 or TRBD2 (6 bases each). V dropped 1 base and J dropped 9 bases, with 16 bases sitting between them. There are 15 residues in the CDR3. The germline V gene encodes CDR1 SGHDN and CDR2 FVKESK. DNA of the CDR3: TGTGCCAGCAGCCAAGTTGGGGGGCAGGAGGGTGAGCAGTTCTTC. It specifies CASSQVGGQEGEQFF.

This clonotype was seen ten or more times. The rearrangement joins TRBV7-2 to TRBJ1-1; D is perhaps TRBD1 (6 bases). Germline CDR1 SGHTA, CDR2 FQGNSA. V gave up 5 bases and J gave up 6 bases, with 16 bases separating them. This CDR3 has 14 amino acids. CDR3 bases: TGTGCCAGCAGCGTAAGACAGGACCAATCTGAAGCTTTCTTT. It specifies CASSVRQDQSEAFF.

The table lists this clonotype with a few counts. This sequence joins TRBV19 and TRBJ2-1; 9 bases fit TRBD2. This CDR3 comprises 15 residues. From germline, CDR1 is LNHDA and CDR2 SQIVND (reference sequence). Trimming took 4 bases from V and 6 from J; bases not matched to a gene: 7. The chain's CDR3 is CASSTGTSIANEQFF. Here the CDR3 DNA reads TGTGCCAGTAGTACCGGGACTAGCATAGCCAATGAGCAGTTCTTC.

This clonotype was picked up many times. The J gene is TRBJ2-5, the V gene TRBV5-1; 11 positions match TRBD2. Trimming removed 4 bases from V and 0 bases from J; junction bases left unmatched: 5. The CDR3 has 16 residues. Germline CDR1 reads SGHRS; CDR2 reads YFSETQ. The CDR3 nucleotides read TGCGCCAGCAGCCCTAGCGGGGGGCCGTACCAAGAGACCCAGTACTTC. It yields the protein CASSPSGGPYQETQYF.

This clonotype was seen ten or more times. This chain joins TRBV20-1 and TRBJ2-3, with D possibly TRBD2 on 5 matching bases. V lost 0 bases, J lost 1 base, and 14 bases lay in between. The germline V gene encodes CDR1 DFQATT and CDR2 SNEGSKA (reference sequence). The length of the CDR3 is 16 residues. DNA of the CDR3: TGCAGTGCTAGAGATCCGGGAACTTCCCGCACAGATACGCAGTATTTT. Protein product: CSARDPGTSRTDTQYF.

There are many counts of this clonotype. V usage is TRBV19 and J usage is TRBJ1-6; D gene unclear. Trimming took 3 bases from V and 13 from J, leaving 13 bases between them. Germline V lookup: CDR1 LNHDA, CDR2 SQIVND (reference sequence). CDR3 length: 13 amino acids. CDR3 DNA: TGTGCCAGTAGTATGACCGGCGGTTCGCCCCTCCACTTT. Its translation is CASSMTGGSPLHF.

There are many counts of this clonotype. The J gene is TRBJ2-5, the V gene TRBV23-1; no definite D call. TRBV23-1 is labeled an ORF, and its function is uncertain. The ends were cut back, 0 bases at V and 2 bases at J, with 16 bases in the middle. The CDR3 totals 17 residues. The CDR3 loop reads CASSQSYGRSIQETQYF. CDR3 in DNA: TGCGCCAGCAGTCAATCGTACGGCAGGTCGATACAAGAGACCCAGTACTTC.

In its sample, this clonotype was seen a few times. V is TRBV29-1 and J is TRBJ2-1; unclear D gene. CDR1 SQVTM and CDR2 ANQGSEA come from the germline V gene. The CDR3 has 13 amino acids. V was trimmed by 4 bases and J by 6 bases, leaving 13 bases between them. The CDR3 sequence is CSVAPTLGNEQFF. CDR3 DNA: TGCAGCGTTGCCCCCACCCTAGGCAATGAGCAGTTCTTC.

This clonotype has at least ten counts. The chain links TRBV6-6 to TRBJ1-2; no reliable D call. Germline V gene lookup returns CDR1 MNHNY and CDR2 SVGAGI (reference sequence). V lost 2 bases and J 8 bases, leaving 3 bases between the germline ends. This CDR3 region has 10 residues. The DNA of the CDR3 is TGTGCCAGCAGTTACGCCGGCTACACCTTC. It specifies CASSYAGYTF.

At least ten counts were recorded for this clonotype. The chain links TRBV6-5 to TRBJ2-2; D is tentatively TRBD1 or TRBD2 (5 bases each). The CDR3 is made up of 14 amino acids. V lost 1 base and J 5 bases, leaving 8 bases between the germline ends. In germline, CDR1 is MNHEY, CDR2 SVGAGI. The CDR3 bases are TGTGCCAGCAGTTACTGGGGGAAAACCGGGGAGCTGTTTTTT. This encodes CASSYWGKTGELFF.

This clonotype was recorded at least ten times. A read error may be the cause here, since a much bigger clone is one base away. The chain combines TRBV7-8 with TRBJ2-3; perhaps TRBD2 as D (6 bases). CDR1 and CDR2 (germline): SGHVS, FQNEAQ. Trimming took 4 bases from V and 4 from J, leaving 9 bases between them. The CDR3 is 13 amino acids. DNA for the CDR3: TGTGCCAGCAGCTCCACGGGGGCAGATACGCAGTATTTT. It yields the protein CASSSTGADTQYF. Full variable domain (rest looked up from reference TRBV7-8 and TRBJ2-3): GAGVSQSPRYKVAKRGQDVALRCDPISGHVSLFWYQQALGQGPEFLTYFQNEAQLDKSGLPSDRFFAERPEGSVSTLKIQRTQQEDSAVYLCASSSTGADTQYFGPGTRLTVL.

This clonotype has at least ten counts. V gene TRBV6-2 or TRBV6-3 combines with J gene TRBJ2-7; D is uncertain. Germline-derived CDR1 and CDR2 are MNHEY and SVGEGT. This CDR3 is built from 14 residues. V lost 2 bases, J lost 3 bases, and 11 bases lay in between. The CDR3 coding sequence is TGTGCCAGCAGTTACGAGGCCGGAGTCTACGAGCAGTACTTC. It encodes CASSYEAGVYEQYF.

This clonotype was seen a handful of times. The chain has TRBV12-3 or TRBV12-4 and TRBJ2-6, with D perhaps being TRBD1 or TRBD2 (5 bases each). V was pared by 2 bases and J by 3 bases, with 17 bases between. The length of the CDR3 is 18 residues. CDR3 protein: CASSLSQGAVFGANVLTF. CDR3 nucleotides: TGTGCCAGCAGTTTATCCCAGGGAGCCGTATTTGGGGCCAACGTCCTGACTTTC.

This clonotype was recorded many times. One junction end disagrees with the germline gene, perhaps due to a read error. This chain joins TRBV7-2 and TRBJ2-3; TRBD2 matches at 7 bases. CDR3 length: 16 amino acids. The germline V gene has CDR1 SGHTA and CDR2 FQGNSA. The DNA of the CDR3 is TGTGCCAGCAGCTCCGGACTAGTTGGCCCCACAAATACGCAGTATTTT. Translating it yields CASSSGLVGPTNTQYF.

This clonotype was seen more than once but under ten times. The chain has TRBV2 and TRBJ1-1; TRBD1 is a possible D gene (6 bases). CDR1 is SNHLY and CDR2 is FYNNEI in the germline V gene. V was shortened by 8 bases and J by 0 bases, with 16 bases between the two germline ends. The CDR3 covers 15 residues. The CDR3 sequence is CASAPDRAMNTEAFF. For the CDR3, the DNA is TGTGCCAGCGCCCCGGACAGAGCCATGAACACTGAAGCTTTCTTT.

This clonotype came up many times. The CDR3 is CSALRGDGNQPQHF. The CDR3 bases are TGCAGCGCCCTGAGGGGGGATGGCAATCAGCCCCAGCATTTT. The rearrangement links TRBV29-1 to TRBJ1-5, with a tentative D call TRBD1 (6 bases). Trimming cost V 7 bases and J 2 bases, with 15 bases left between them. Germline V gene lookup returns CDR1 SQVTM and CDR2 ANQGSEA. This CDR3 has 14 residues.

This clonotype was seen at least ten times. V is TRBV10-3 and J is TRBJ2-2; D is undetermined. The V gene lost 11 bases and the J gene lost 0 bases, with 13 bases spanning the gap. Germline V gene data show CDR1 as ENHRY and CDR2 as SYGVKD. The length of the CDR3 is 14 residues. The CDR3 spells CAVGIGTNTGELFF. As DNA, the CDR3 is TGTGCCGTCGGAATCGGCACGAACACCGGGGAGCTGTTTTTT.

This clonotype was seen a handful of times. This chain connects TRBV20-1 to TRBJ2-3, with TRBD2 matching over 11 bases. Trimming took 5 bases from V and 5 from J; bases not matched to a gene: 18. CDR1 DFQATT and CDR2 SNEGSKA come from the germline V gene (reference sequence). This CDR3 is 18 amino acids long. CDR3 DNA: TGCAGTGCTTCTAGGGGGAGTAGCGGGGGGGCACGCAGAGATACGCAGTATTTT. Residues: CSASRGSSGGARRDTQYF.